What follows are 2 T cell receptor beta chains derived from one specimen sequenced in a study of T cells after yellow fever vaccination. TCRdb re-called the 5' RACE reads through MiXCR, storing one row per CDR3 protein. The table records more than 95,000 distinct CDR3 sequences, 7.4% of them present only once. The sequencing here drew on CD4+ T cells sorted from PBMCs, taken around 10 days after the first yellow fever vaccination. Every receptor here comes from a man younger than 35 who received the YFV17D yellow fever vaccine.

This clonotype has ten or more counts. V is TRBV6-5 and J is TRBJ2-5; tentatively, D is TRBD1 (7 bases). The CDR3 totals 16 residues. Trimming removed 2 bases from V and 4 bases from J, with 17 bases in between. Germline CDR1 is MNHEY and CDR2 is SVGAGI. The CDR3 loop reads CASSYRWRGLGETQYF. CDR3 DNA sequence: TGTGCCAGCAGTTACCGGTGGAGGGGGCTTGGAGAGACCCAGTACTTC.

In its sample, this clonotype was seen many times. V is TRBV7-3 and J is TRBJ2-3, with D possibly being TRBD1 or TRBD2 (6 bases each). V lost 3 bases, J lost 2 bases, and 12 bases lay in between. Germline lookup yields CDR1 SGHTA and CDR2 FQGTGA. The CDR3 contains 15 residues. The CDR3 here is CASSLIGGLTDTQYF. CDR3 DNA: TGTGCCAGCAGCTTGATCGGGGGCCTCACAGATACGCAGTATTTT.